The sequence of this T cell receptor (beta chain) was determined in a study of regulatory T cells in long-lasting Graves disease (TCRdb year 2021). In the study overall: Newly diagnosed Graves' disease patients had taken antithyroid drugs for less than 3 months. The study was conducted in China and was registered as a clinical trial. Peripheral blood TCR sequencing and RNA sequencing compared persistent Graves' disease patients with newly diagnosed Graves' disease patients. A total of 33 samples were covered by TCR sequencing, comprising roughly 13 persistent and about 20 newly diagnosed Graves' disease patients. Study-wide conclusions, independent of this receptor: Patients with persistent disease shared more public clonotypes (roughly 2,900) than newly diagnosed patients did (around 1,000). Because the primary lesion, thyroid tissue, could not be accessed, the study looked at peripheral blood alone. Persistent disease showed preferential use of TRBV28, TRBJ1-2 and TRBJ2-5, whereas newly diagnosed disease favored TRBV20-1 and TRBJ2-1. Sequencing and analysis were restricted to the TCR beta chain. As a limitation, the authors acknowledged that the small sample size may reduce accuracy. Lower TCR Shannon entropy and fewer highly expanded clones were observed in persistent Graves' disease patients than in newly diagnosed patients, which suggested clonal expansion.

The time point label here, explained by the study, means: newly diagnosed GD, antithyroid drugs for less than 3 months. For both TCR sequencing and RNA sequencing, RNA was extracted from PBMCs in TRIzol. The diagnosis of Graves' disease was made according to American Thyroid Association guidelines. The patients came from an endocrinology department in Xi'an, China. From each patient, nine milliliters of peripheral blood was collected into an EDTA anticoagulant tube. Ficoll Paque Plus density gradient separation was used to isolate PBMCs, and no additional T cell sorting was done. An Agilent 2100 Bioanalyzer and agarose gel were used to check RNA quality, and a NanoDrop 2000 was used to measure RNA concentration. Libraries were made using multiplex PCR. Sequenced on an Illumina HiSeq 4000. TCR beta libraries were built with iRepertoire HTBI primers and Arm-PCR amplification of CDR3 regions. Before sequencing, the PCR products underwent gel purification. The authors processed their data as follows. A total of under 80 TRBV and 14 TRBJ segments were identified across samples and were used for gene usage analysis of CDR3 amino acid clonotypes. COPE and FqMerger were used to merge filtered high-quality paired reads into contigs. BLAST was used to align contigs to the IMGT TRBV, TRBD and TRBJ reference genes, and CDR3 was defined following IMGT. Highly expanded clones were defined as clonotypes with a frequency above 0.1%. Shannon entropy served as the measure of repertoire diversity, while the Gini coefficient captured V-J evenness. A clonotype found in more than one individual was treated as public. TCRdb cleaned the public reads at Q25 with fastp, built clones with MiXCR and kept in-frame beta chains. Records with the same CDR3 protein are collapsed into one entry carrying the most frequent genes and DNA. The V and J calls and clone size come from TCRdb's table, not from the authors' own analysis. The table for this sample lists about half a million distinct CDR3 sequences; 9.5% to 15% of them were counted only once. Almost 9% of the sample is in the top ten clones.

The CDR3, from cysteine to phenylalanine, totals 13 residues. The only DNA kept is the CDR3, 39 bases in frame from the first base. The CDR1 and CDR2 encoded by the germline V gene are LGHNA and YNFKEQ. The trim is 0 bases for V and 4 bases for J, with a gap of 7 bases between the germline ends. As to this clonotype: Its specific antigen is unknown. No qualities accompany the bases; no much larger clone lies one base away.

Separately, the same data were catalogued under a study of T cells in Graves' hyperthyroidism and ophthalmopathy. As that second study puts it: Graves' hyperthyroidism was defined as stable when no progression to ophthalmopathy occurred over 18 months of follow-up. Hyperthyroidism patients were newly diagnosed, had a disease duration of under 2 months, and were aged 18 to 65 years. Any patient with an uncontrolled infection, another autoimmune disease, pregnancy or lactation was excluded. Diagnoses relied on clinical symptoms, serum thyroxine and TRAb, thyroid ultrasound and orbital computed tomography. For the first round of RT-PCR on the TCR CDR3, the HTBI primer set was used together with the Qiagen OneStep RT-PCR kit. Most expanded thyroid clonotypes (frequency above 0.001) were also detected in blood, a finding suggesting that blood repertoires may reflect thyroid immune responses. A 13 V-J signature model separated ophthalmopathy from stable hyperthyroidism, with about 88% sensitivity and about 81% specificity in cross-validation and 80%/75% in testing. In validation, the model predicted progression to ophthalmopathy a median of 6.5 months before onset, with about 71% sensitivity and roughly 72% specificity. A discovery cohort of roughly 100 patients, about 40 with Graves' ophthalmopathy and 55 to 60 with stable Graves' hyperthyroidism, was used to find distinguishing TCR V-J signatures. Whether ophthalmopathy could be predicted prospectively was tested in an independent validation cohort made up of roughly 19 hyperthyroidism patients plus 17 patients who later progressed to ophthalmopathy. The approximately 90 discovery patients were divided at random into training and test sets in a 7:3 ratio. The study also compared thyroid tissue and blood T-cell repertoires from roughly six Graves' hyperthyroidism patients. Following sampling, methimazole starting at 30 mg daily was given to hyperthyroidism patients, and high-dose intravenous methylprednisolone was given to ophthalmopathy patients. A second multiplex PCR round built the libraries, followed by size selection and purification. Paired-end sequencing of the libraries was performed with 100 bp reads on an Illumina HiSeq2000. Raw data were processed with SOAPnuke, discarding reads with adapters, uncalled bases, mean Phred below 15, or no exact constant-primer or identifier match. High-quality paired reads were merged with COPE v1.2.5, and unique nucleotide sequences were defined as clonotypes. MiTCR v1.1 was used to align the clonotypes against IMGT TRBV, TRBD and TRBJ reference segments. The analysis included only V-J combinations with a frequency above 0.0001, which together covered approximately 99% of the repertoires. A TCS score was defined as the ratio of F50 (clonal expansion) to E x V (chaos), with BLOSUM62-based TCRdist applied between CDR3 peptides within each V-J. Welch's t-statistics and random forest reduced 500 to 550 V-J features to 10 to 15, which were used in a naive Bayes classifier (R e1071). No statistical method was used to set the sample size in advance, and investigators knew the group allocation. The paper reports TCR Vbeta CDR3 sequencing of about 140 peripheral blood samples: fewer than 50 ophthalmopathy, 75 to 80 hyperthyroidism and around 17 progressor patients.

This TCR derives from a woman aged 30 to 39 with Graves disease. Donor details come from another sample of the same person, matched by shared clones. The rearrangement combines TRBV4-2 with TRBJ2-7; too little of a D gene remains to name it. The sample was peripheral blood mononuclear cells (PBMCs), taken at new diagnosis, from a patient treated with antithyroid drugs. The bases are TGTGCCAGCAGCCAAGAGCTAGGGTACGAGCAGTACTTC. The resulting protein is CASSQELGYEQYF.